These T cell receptor beta chains were read from a single sample in a study of tumor T cells in aggressive B-cell lymphoma. Clones were sequenced by immunoSEQ multiplex PCR, and TCRdb holds only the in-frame ones, with some missing. The table records 6,000 to 9,000 clones, around four fifths of them present only once. Material: tumor tissue. The receptor set was obtained from an adult with diffuse large B cell lymphoma. Each CDR3 is given with its conserved first and last residue. D genes are given only for firm matches. Some rows mark clone size as missing; the rest say once, few, many or name a class of expanded clone.

d_gene	abundance	v_gene	j_gene	CDR3aa	CDR3nt
TRBD2	NA	TRBV7-8	TRBJ2-3	CASSTRTSGNTDTQYF	TGTGCCAGCAGCACGAGGACTAGCGGGAATACAGATACGCAGTATTTT
NA	NA	TRBV10-2	TRBJ1-1	CASSAGNTEAFF	TGCGCCAGCAGTGCCGGGAACACTGAAGCTTTCTTT
TRBD2	NA	TRBV4-2	TRBJ2-4	CASSQDSGGDLAKNIQYF	TGTGCCAGCAGCCAAGATTCGGGGGGGGATTTAGCCAAAAACATTCAGTACTTC
NA	NA	TRBV7-9	TRBJ1-5	CASSLETGQPQHF	TGTGCCAGCAGCTTAGAAACGGGTCAGCCCCAGCATTTT
TRBD1	few	TRBV13	TRBJ2-7	CASSLAHGTGGLEQYF	TGTGCCAGCAGCTTAGCCCACGGGACAGGGGGTCTTGAGCAGTACTTC
TRBD1	NA	TRBV10-3	TRBJ2-1	CAISATGGGNEQFF	TGTGCCATCAGTGCGACAGGGGGTGGCAATGAGCAGTTCTTC
NA	once	TRBV4-3	TRBJ2-7	CASSQAGGSYEQYF	TGCGCCAGCAGCCAAGCCGGCGGCTCCTACGAGCAGTACTTC
TRBD1	few	TRBV18	TRBJ1-5	CASSPRTGVDQPQHF	TGTGCCAGCTCCCCACGGACAGGGGTGGATCAGCCCCAGCATTTT
TRBD1	once	TRBV7-9	TRBJ2-7	CASSPRPPSGQIYEQYF	TGTGCCAGCAGCCCCCGGCCCCCCTCGGGACAGATCTACGAGCAGTACTTC
NA	NA	TRBV7-9	TRBJ1-2	CASSLEGGRAYGYTF	TGTGCCAGCAGCTTAGAGGGGGGGCGCGCCTATGGCTACACCTTC
TRBD1	NA	TRBV28	TRBJ1-4	CASSSGQGGEKLFF	TGTGCCAGCAGTTCCGGACAGGGGGGTGAAAAACTGTTTTTT
NA	NA	TRBV2	TRBJ1-2	CASMSQGGGYTF	TGTGCCAGCATGTCCCAGGGTGGAGGCTACACCTTC
TRBD2	NA	TRBV4-1	TRBJ2-5	CASSSTLAGVPQETQYF	TGCGCCAGCAGCTCAACACTAGCGGGAGTACCTCAAGAGACCCAGTACTTC
TRBD2	NA	TRBV15	TRBJ2-1	CVTSRGSGTSGTNEQFF	TGTGTCACCAGCAGGGGGTCGGGGACTAGCGGAACCAATGAGCAGTTCTTC
NA	NA	TRBV25-1	TRBJ1-1	CASSEYGRVGTEAFF	TGTGCCAGCAGTGAATATGGGAGGGTAGGAACTGAAGCTTTCTTT
NA	NA	TRBV11-2	TRBJ1-2	CASSPLEGNYGYTF	TGTGCCAGCAGCCCCCTGGAGGGCAACTATGGCTACACCTTC
NA	NA	TRBV7-6	TRBJ2-7	CASSLLGSPYEQYF	TGTGCCAGCAGCTTACTCGGGAGCCCCTACGAGCAGTACTTC
NA	NA	TRBV5-6	TRBJ2-1	CASSFRGSYNEQFF	TGTGCCAGCAGCTTCCGGGGCTCCTACAATGAGCAGTTCTTC
NA	once	TRBV27	TRBJ2-7	CASSFRGSEQYF	TGTGCCAGCAGTTTTAGGGGAAGCGAGCAGTACTTC
TRBD1	NA	TRBV5-1	TRBJ2-7	CASSPGTGGNEQYF	TGCGCCAGCAGCCCCGGGACAGGGGGGAACGAGCAGTACTTC
TRBD1	NA	TRBV10-3	TRBJ2-5	CAIRGTGGETQYF	TGTGCCATCAGAGGGACAGGGGGAGAGACCCAGTACTTC
NA	NA	TRBV11-3	TRBJ2-7	CASSVMNGRETYEQYF	TGTGCCAGCAGCGTAATGAACGGGAGAGAAACCTACGAGCAGTACTTC
NA	NA	TRBV4-1	TRBJ2-7	CASSQDLGGSEQYF	TGTGCCAGCAGCCAAGATCTTGGTGGGAGCGAGCAGTACTTC
NA	NA	TRBV10-2	TRBJ2-7	CASSEDAGTYEQYF	TGCGCCAGCAGTGAGGATGCAGGAACCTACGAGCAGTACTTC
NA	NA	TRBV30	TRBJ1-1	CAWSLLTQVNTEAFF	TGTGCCTGGAGTCTTCTTACGCAGGTTAACACTGAAGCTTTCTTT
NA	NA	TRBV9	TRBJ1-4	CASSPSGGADEKLFF	TGTGCCAGCAGCCCGAGTGGGGGCGCGGATGAAAAACTGTTTTTT
NA	NA	TRBV6-1	TRBJ2-7	CASSSTLRREEQYF	TGTGCCAGCAGTTCCACCTTACGGAGGGAAGAGCAGTACTTC
TRBD2	few	TRBV27	TRBJ2-5	CASSATSGSTQYF	TGTGCCAGCAGCGCTACTAGCGGGAGCACCCAGTACTTC
NA	NA	TRBV27	TRBJ2-7	CASSSPGGLRYEQYF	TGTGCCAGCAGTTCTCCCGGGGGACTTCGTTACGAGCAGTACTTC
TRBD1	NA	TRBV10-3	TRBJ2-1	CAITSPGQGRFF	TGTGCCATCACTTCACCGGGACAGGGACGATTCTTC
NA	NA	TRBV12-5	TRBJ2-3	CASGPEGGYTQYF	TGTGCTAGTGGTCCAGAGGGAGGATATACGCAGTATTTT
TRBD1	few	TRBV4-3	TRBJ2-1	CASSPRQGIINEQFF	TGCGCCAGCAGCCCTAGACAGGGGATCATCAATGAGCAGTTCTTC
TRBD1	NA	TRBV19	TRBJ1-5	CASRTTGGGNQPQHF	TGTGCCAGCAGAACCACAGGGGGCGGCAATCAGCCCCAGCATTTT
NA	NA	TRBV19	TRBJ1-2	CASSIVAGEYGYTF	TGTGCCAGTAGTATAGTGGCGGGGGAATATGGCTACACCTTC
NA	NA	TRBV27	TRBJ2-1	CASSHYLAGYNEQFF	TGTGCCAGCAGCCATTACCTAGCAGGATACAATGAGCAGTTCTTC
NA	NA	TRBV2	TRBJ1-5	CASSEFGGMAQPQHF	TGTGCCAGCAGTGAATTCGGGGGGATGGCTCAGCCCCAGCATTTT
TRBD1	NA	TRBV7-2	TRBJ1-1	CASSFGTGRNTEAFF	TGTGCCAGCAGCTTTGGGACAGGGCGGAACACTGAAGCTTTCTTT
TRBD2	NA	TRBV4-1	TRBJ2-1	CASSSKTSGGSSYNEQFF	TGCGCCAGCAGCTCGAAGACTAGCGGCGGAAGCTCCTACAATGAGCAGTTCTTC
TRBD2	NA	TRBV29-1	TRBJ2-7	CSVYSSGPPYEQYF	TGCAGCGTTTATTCTAGCGGTCCGCCCTACGAGCAGTACTTC
TRBD1	few	TRBV6-5	TRBJ1-2	CASSRTGGIYGYTF	TGTGCCAGCAGTCGGACAGGGGGCATCTATGGCTACACCTTC
NA	few	TRBV7-9	TRBJ2-2	CASSTLRVGGTGELFF	TGTGCCAGCAGCACCCTCCGGGTCGGTGGCACCGGGGAGCTGTTTTTT
TRBD2	NA	TRBV5-4	TRBJ2-1	CAFGLATSVQFF	TGTGCCTTCGGACTAGCGACCTCTGTGCAGTTCTTC